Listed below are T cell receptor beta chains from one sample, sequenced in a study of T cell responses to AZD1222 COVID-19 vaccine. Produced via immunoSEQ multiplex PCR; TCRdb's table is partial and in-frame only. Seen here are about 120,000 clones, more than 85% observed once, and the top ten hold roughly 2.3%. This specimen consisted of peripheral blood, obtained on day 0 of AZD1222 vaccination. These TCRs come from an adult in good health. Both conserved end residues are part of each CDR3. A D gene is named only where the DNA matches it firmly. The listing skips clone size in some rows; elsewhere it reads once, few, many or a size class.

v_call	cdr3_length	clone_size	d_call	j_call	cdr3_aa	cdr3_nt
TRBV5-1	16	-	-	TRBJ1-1	CASRSGVGRANTEAFF	TGCGCCAGCAGGAGCGGAGTAGGCAGGGCGAACACTGAAGCTTTCTTT
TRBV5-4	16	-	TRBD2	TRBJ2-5	CASSLDPLGGEETQYF	TGTGCCAGCAGCTTGGACCCTCTTGGGGGGGAGGAGACCCAGTACTTC
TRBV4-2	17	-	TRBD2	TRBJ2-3	CASSQDLAGGPTDTQYF	TGTGCCAGCAGCCAAGACCTAGCGGGAGGCCCCACAGATACGCAGTATTTT
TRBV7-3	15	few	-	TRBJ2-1	CASSRTESSYNEQFF	TGTGCCAGCAGCCGGACAGAGAGCTCCTACAATGAGCAGTTCTTC
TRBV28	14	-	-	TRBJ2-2	CASRQLPHTGELFF	TGTGCCAGCAGACAACTTCCCCACACCGGGGAGCTGTTTTTT
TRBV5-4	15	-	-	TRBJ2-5	CASSLSGGGRETQYF	TGTGCCAGCAGCCTTAGCGGCGGAGGTAGAGAGACCCAGTACTTC
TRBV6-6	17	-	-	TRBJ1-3	CASSRSGVRSSGNTIYF	TGTGCCAGCAGTCGATCGGGGGTTCGAAGCTCTGGAAACACCATATATTTT
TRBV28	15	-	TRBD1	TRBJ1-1	CASTERRGLNTEAFF	TGTGCCAGCACCGAAAGGAGGGGGCTGAACACTGAAGCTTTCTTT
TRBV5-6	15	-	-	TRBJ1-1	CASSLVLGGNTEAFF	TGTGCCAGCAGCTTGGTTCTGGGGGGAAACACTGAAGCTTTCTTT
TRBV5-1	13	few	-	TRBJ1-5	CASSLAGNQPQHF	TGCGCCAGCAGCTTGGCGGGGAATCAGCCCCAGCATTTT
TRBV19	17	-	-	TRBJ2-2	CASSARIGGQSTGELFF	TGTGCCAGTAGTGCCCGAATCGGGGGACAGTCCACCGGGGAGCTGTTTTTT
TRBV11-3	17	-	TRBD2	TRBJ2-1	CASSLDSSRGAYNEQFF	TGTGCCAGCAGCTTAGATTCGAGCCGGGGGGCCTACAATGAGCAGTTCTTC
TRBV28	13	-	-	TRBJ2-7	CASSFARSGEQYF	TGTGCCAGCAGTTTTGCTAGATCGGGCGAGCAGTACTTC
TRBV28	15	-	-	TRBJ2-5	CASSLGGLYQETQYF	TGTGCCAGCAGTTTGGGCGGGTTGTACCAAGAGACCCAGTACTTC
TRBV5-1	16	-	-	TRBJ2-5	CASSLPGQGGSKAQYF	TGCGCCAGCAGCCTCCCTGGACAGGGAGGGAGTAAGGCCCAGTACTTC